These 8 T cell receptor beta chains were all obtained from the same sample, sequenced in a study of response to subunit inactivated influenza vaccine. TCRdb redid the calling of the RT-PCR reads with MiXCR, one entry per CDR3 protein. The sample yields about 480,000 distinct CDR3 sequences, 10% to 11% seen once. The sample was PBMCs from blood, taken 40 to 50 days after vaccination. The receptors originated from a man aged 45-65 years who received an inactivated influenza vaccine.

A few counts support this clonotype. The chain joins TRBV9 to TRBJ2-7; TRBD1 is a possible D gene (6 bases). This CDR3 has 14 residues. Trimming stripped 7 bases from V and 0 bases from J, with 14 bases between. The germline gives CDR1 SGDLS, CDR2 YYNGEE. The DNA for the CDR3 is TGTGCCAGCGCACCGGGACAATACTCCTACGAGCAGTACTTC. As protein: CASAPGQYSYEQYF.

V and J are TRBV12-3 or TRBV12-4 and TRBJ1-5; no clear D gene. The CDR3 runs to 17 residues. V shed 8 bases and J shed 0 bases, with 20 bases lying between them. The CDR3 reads CASSWLVAYDSNQPQHF. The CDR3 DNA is TGTGCCAGCTCCTGGCTCGTTGCGTACGATAGCAATCAGCCCCAGCATTTT.

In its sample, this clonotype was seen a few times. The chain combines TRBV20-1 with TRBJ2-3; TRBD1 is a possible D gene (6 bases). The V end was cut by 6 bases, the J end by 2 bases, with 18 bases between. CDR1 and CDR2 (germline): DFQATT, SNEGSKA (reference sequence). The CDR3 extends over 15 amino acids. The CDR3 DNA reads TGCAGTGCGCCGGCCGGCTCAGGGGACACAGATACGCAGTATTTT. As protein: CSAPAGSGDTDTQYF.

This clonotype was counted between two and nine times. CDR3 DNA: TGCAGCGTTGAGTTAGGCCCTCGTCAACCCCAGCATTTT. Its protein is CSVELGPRQPQHF. The chain uses TRBV29-1 and TRBJ1-5; D call uncertain. Trimming took 3 bases from V and 10 from J, leaving 16 bases between them. Germline loops: CDR1 SQVTM, CDR2 ANQGSEA. The CDR3 runs to 13 residues.

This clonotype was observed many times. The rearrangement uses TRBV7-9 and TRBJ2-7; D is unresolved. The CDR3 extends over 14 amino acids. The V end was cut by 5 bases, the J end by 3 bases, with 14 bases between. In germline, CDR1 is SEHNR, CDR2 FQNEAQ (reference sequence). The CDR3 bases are TGTGCCAGCAGCCCCTATCTCGACCGCTACGAGCAGTACTTC. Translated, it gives CASSPYLDRYEQYF.

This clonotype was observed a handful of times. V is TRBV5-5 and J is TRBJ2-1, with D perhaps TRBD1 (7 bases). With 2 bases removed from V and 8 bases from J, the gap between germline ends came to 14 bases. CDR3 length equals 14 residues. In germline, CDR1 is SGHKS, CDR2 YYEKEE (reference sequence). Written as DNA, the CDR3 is TGTGCCAGCAGCTTTCCCGGAGGGGGCGATGAGCAGTTCTTC. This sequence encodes CASSFPGGGDEQFF.

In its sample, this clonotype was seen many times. CDR3: CASSTSQRGNDNEQFF. The CDR3 nucleotides read TGTGCCAGCAGTACGTCCCAGCGGGGGAATGACAATGAGCAGTTCTTC. This chain links TRBV28 with TRBJ2-1, with 8 bases matching TRBD2. Germline V CDR1 and CDR2: MDHEN, SYDVKM. J lost 5 bases, V lost 5 bases, and 11 bases had no gene match. There are 16 residues in the CDR3.

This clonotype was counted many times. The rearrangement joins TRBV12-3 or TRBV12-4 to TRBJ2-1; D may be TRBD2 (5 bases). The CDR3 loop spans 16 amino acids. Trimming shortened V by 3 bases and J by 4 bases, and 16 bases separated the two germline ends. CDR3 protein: CASSFRRGRKYNEQFF. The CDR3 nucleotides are TGTGCCAGCAGTTTCCGAAGAGGGAGAAAGTACAATGAGCAGTTCTTC.